This T cell receptor beta chain was recovered during a study of cytomegalovirus exposure and HLA in healthy donors. With 60 Vbeta and 13 Jbeta primers, the PCR was carried out. Profiling relied on immunoSEQ multiplex PCR, and the TCRdb table lists in-frame clones only, not all of them. The table includes some 170,000 clones, around 75% detected once. V was shortened by 2 bases and J by 1 base, with 18 bases between the two germline ends. From germline, CDR1 is GTSNPN and CDR2 SVGIG (reference sequence). The CDR3 extends over 16 amino acids. The sample taken for sequencing was PBMCs. The chain recombines TRBV30 with TRBJ2-7, with D maybe TRBD1 (5 bases). This sequence was found in a male donor in good health and CMV-seronegative. CDR3: CAWSRKTAKISYEQYF. CDR3 bases: TGTGCCTGGAGTCGGAAGACAGCAAAGATATCCTACGAGCAGTACTTC.